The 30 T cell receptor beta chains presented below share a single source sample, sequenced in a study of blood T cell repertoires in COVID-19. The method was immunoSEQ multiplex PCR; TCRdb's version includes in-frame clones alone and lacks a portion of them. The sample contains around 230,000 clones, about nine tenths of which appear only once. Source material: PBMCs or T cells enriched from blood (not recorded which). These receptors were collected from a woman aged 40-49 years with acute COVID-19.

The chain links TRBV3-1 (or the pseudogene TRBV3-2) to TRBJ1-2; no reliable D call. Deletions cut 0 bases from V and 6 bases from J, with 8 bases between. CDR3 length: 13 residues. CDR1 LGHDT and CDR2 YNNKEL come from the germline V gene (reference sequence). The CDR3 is CASSQDRGNGYTF. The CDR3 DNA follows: TGTGCCAGCAGCCAAGATCGAGGGAATGGCTACACCTTC.

Here the CDR3 reads CASSQDPQGPRLNSPLHF. The DNA for the CDR3 is TGTGCCAGCAGCCAAGACCCACAGGGGCCGCGGTTGAATTCACCCCTCCACTTT. The V call is TRBV4-2, the J call TRBJ1-6, with TRBD1 matching over 7 bases. CDR1 is LGHNA and CDR2 is YNFKEQ in the germline V gene. Unmatched junction bases numbered 12, after V lost 0 bases and J lost 7 bases. The CDR3 is made up of 18 amino acids.

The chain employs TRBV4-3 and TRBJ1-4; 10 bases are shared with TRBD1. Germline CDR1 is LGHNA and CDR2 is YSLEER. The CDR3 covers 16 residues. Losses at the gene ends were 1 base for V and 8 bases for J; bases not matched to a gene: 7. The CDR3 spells CASSQGDRGRWEKLFF. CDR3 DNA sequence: TGCGCCAGCAGCCAAGGTGACAGGGGGCGCTGGGAAAAACTGTTTTTT.

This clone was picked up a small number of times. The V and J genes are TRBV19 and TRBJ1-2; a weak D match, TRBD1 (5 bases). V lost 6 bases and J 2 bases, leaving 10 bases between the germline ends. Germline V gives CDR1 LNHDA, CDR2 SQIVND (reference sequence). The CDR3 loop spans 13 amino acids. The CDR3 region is CASRQGGNYGYTF. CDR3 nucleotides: TGTGCCAGTAGGCAGGGCGGAAACTATGGCTACACCTTC.

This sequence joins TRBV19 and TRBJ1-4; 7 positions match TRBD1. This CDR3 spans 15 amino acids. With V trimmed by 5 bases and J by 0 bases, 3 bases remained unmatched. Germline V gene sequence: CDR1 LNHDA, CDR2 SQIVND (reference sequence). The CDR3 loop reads CASSPGTATNEKLFF. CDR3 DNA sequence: TGTGCCAGTAGTCCCGGGACAGCAACTAATGAAAAACTGTTTTTT.

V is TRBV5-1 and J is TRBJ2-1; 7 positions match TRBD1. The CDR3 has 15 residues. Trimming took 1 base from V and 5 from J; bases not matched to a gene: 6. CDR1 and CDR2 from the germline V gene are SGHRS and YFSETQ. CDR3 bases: TGCGCCAGCAGCTTGATAGGGGGCTTGGACAATGAGCAGTTCTTC. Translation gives CASSLIGGLDNEQFF.

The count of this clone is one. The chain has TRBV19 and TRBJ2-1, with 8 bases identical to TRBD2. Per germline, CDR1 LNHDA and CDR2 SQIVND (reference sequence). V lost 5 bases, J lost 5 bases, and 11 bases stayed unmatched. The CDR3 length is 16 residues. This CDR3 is CASSFPGLGKNNEQFF. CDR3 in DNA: TGTGCCAGTAGTTTCCCGGGACTAGGGAAAAACAATGAGCAGTTCTTC.

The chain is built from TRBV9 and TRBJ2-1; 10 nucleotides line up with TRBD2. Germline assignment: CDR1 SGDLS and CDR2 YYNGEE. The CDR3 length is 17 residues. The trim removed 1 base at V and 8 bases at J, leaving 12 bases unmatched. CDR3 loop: CASSVTPSGGPGDEQFF. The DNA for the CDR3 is TGTGCCAGCAGCGTAACGCCTAGCGGGGGCCCTGGCGATGAGCAGTTCTTC.

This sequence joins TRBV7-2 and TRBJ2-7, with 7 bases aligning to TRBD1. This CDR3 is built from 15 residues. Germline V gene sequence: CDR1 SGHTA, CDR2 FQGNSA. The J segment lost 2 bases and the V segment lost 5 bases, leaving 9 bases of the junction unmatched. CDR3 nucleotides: TGTGCCAGCAGCCCAGGGGCCCAGGGGGCCTACGAGCAGTACTTC. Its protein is CASSPGAQGAYEQYF.

The chain's CDR3 is CASSLEGRGLYNSPLHF. As DNA, the CDR3 is TGTGCCAGCAGCTTGGAGGGCAGGGGATTATATAATTCACCCCTCCACTTT. The chain employs TRBV5-6 and TRBJ1-6; D may be TRBD1 (6 bases). The CDR3 is made up of 17 amino acids. CDR1 is SGHDT, CDR2 YYEEEE, per germline. Trimming removed 0 bases at V and 4 bases at J, with 14 bases between.

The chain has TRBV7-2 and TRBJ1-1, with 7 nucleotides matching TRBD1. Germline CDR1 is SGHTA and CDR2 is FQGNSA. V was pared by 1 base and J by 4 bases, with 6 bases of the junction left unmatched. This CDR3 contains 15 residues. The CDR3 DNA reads TGTGCCAGCAGCTTAGGGGCACAGGGGAGCACTGAAGCTTTCTTT. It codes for CASSLGAQGSTEAFF.

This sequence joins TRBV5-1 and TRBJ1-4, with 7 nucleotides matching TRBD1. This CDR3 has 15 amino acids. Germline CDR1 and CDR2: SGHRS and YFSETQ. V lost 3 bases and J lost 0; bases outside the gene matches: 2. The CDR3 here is CASSSGQATNEKLFF. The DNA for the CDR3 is TGCGCCAGCAGCTCCGGACAGGCAACTAATGAAAAACTGTTTTTT. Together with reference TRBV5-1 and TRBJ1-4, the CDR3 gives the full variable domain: KAGVTQTPRYLIKTRGQQVTLSCSPISGHRSVSWYQQTPGQGLQFLFEYFSETQRNKGNFPGRFSGRQFSNSRSEMNVSTLELGDSALYLCASSSGQATNEKLFFGSGTQLSVL.

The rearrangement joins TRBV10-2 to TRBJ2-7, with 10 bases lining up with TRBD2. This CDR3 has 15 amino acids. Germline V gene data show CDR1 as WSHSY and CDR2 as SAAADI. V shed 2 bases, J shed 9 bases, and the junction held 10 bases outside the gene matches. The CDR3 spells CASSEPGLARTVQYF. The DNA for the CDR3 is TGCGCCAGCAGTGAGCCGGGACTAGCGAGGACGGTGCAGTACTTC.

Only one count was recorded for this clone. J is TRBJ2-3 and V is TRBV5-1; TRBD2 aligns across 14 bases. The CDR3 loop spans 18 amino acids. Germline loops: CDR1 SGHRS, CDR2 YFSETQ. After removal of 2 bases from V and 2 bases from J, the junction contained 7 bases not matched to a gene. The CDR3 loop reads CASSFRLAGGRDTDTQYF. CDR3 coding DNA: TGCGCCAGCAGCTTCCGACTAGCGGGAGGGCGGGACACAGATACGCAGTATTTT.

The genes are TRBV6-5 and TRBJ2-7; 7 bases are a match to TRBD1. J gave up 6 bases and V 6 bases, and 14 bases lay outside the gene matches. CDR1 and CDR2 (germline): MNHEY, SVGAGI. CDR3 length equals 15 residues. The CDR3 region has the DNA TGTGCCAGCAGACGAACCATCGCGGCAGGGGGCGAGCAGTACTTC. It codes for CASRRTIAAGGEQYF.

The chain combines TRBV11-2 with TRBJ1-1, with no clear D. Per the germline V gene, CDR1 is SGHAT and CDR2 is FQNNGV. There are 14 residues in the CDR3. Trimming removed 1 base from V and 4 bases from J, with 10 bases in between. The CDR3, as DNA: TGTGCCAGCAGCTTAGCCGTTTCCGGCACTGAAGCTTTCTTT. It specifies CASSLAVSGTEAFF.

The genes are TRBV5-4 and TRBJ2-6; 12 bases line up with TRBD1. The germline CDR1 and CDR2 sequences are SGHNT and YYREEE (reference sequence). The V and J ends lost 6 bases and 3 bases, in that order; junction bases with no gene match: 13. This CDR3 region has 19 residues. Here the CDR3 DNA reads TGTGCCAGCACCACCGCAAGGGACAGGGGGCTTGGTGGGGCCAACGTCCTGACTTTC. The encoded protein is CASTTARDRGLGGANVLTF.

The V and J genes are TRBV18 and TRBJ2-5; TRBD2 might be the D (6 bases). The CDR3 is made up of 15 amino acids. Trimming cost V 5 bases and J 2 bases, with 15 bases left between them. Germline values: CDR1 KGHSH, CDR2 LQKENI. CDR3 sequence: CASSSWGEGQETQYF. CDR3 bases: TGTGCCAGCTCATCCTGGGGGGAAGGGCAAGAGACCCAGTACTTC.

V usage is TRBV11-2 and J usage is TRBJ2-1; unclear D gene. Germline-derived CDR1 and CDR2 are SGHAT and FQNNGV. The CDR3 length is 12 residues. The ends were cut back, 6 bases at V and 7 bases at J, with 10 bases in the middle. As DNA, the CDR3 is TGTGCCAGCAGTAATACTCGGAATGAGCAGTTCTTC. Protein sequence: CASSNTRNEQFF.

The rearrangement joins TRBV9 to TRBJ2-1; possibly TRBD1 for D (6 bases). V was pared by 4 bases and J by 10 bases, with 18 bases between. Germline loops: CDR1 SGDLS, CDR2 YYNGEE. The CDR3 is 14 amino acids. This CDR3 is CASSPGLEQGEQFF. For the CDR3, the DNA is TGTGCCAGCAGCCCCGGACTGGAGCAGGGGGAGCAGTTCTTC. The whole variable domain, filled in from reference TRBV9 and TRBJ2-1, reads DSGVTQTPKHLITATGQRVTLRCSPRSGDLSVYWYQQSLDQGLQFLIQYYNGEERAKGNILERFSAQQFPDLHSELNLSSLELGDSALYFCASSPGLEQGEQFFGPGTRLTVL.

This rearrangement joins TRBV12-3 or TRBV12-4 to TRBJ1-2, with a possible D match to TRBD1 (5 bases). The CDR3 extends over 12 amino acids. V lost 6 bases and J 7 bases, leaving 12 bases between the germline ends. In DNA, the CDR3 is TGTGCCAGCAGCTCGACAGTTAGTGGCTACACCTTC. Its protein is CASSSTVSGYTF.

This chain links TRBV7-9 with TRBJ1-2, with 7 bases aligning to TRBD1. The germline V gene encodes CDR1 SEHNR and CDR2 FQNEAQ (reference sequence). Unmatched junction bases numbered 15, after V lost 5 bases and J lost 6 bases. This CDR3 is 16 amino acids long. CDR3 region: CASSPWALDRINGYTF. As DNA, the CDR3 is TGTGCCAGCAGCCCATGGGCTTTGGACAGGATTAATGGCTACACCTTC.

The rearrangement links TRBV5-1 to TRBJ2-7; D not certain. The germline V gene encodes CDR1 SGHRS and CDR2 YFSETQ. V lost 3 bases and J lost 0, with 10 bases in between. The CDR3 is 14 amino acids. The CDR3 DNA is TGCGCCAGCAGCTACCCGGAGAGCTCCTACGAGCAGTACTTC. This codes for CASSYPESSYEQYF.

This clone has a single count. The DNA for the CDR3 is TGTGCCAGCAGCCCCAGGGGGTATAGCAATCAGCCCCAGCATTTT. It encodes CASSPRGYSNQPQHF. The genes are TRBV5-8 and TRBJ1-5; TRBD1 aligns across 7 bases. Losses at the gene ends were 4 bases for V and 0 bases for J; bases not matched to a gene: 4. This CDR3 has 15 residues. Germline CDR1 is SGHTS and CDR2 is YDEGEE. Supplemented by reference TRBV5-8 and TRBJ1-5, the full variable domain reads EAGVTQSPTHLIKTRGQQATLRCSPISGHTSVYWYQQALGLGLQFLLWYDEGEERNRGNFPPRFSGRQFPNYSSELNVNALELEDSALYLCASSPRGYSNQPQHFGDGTRLSIL.

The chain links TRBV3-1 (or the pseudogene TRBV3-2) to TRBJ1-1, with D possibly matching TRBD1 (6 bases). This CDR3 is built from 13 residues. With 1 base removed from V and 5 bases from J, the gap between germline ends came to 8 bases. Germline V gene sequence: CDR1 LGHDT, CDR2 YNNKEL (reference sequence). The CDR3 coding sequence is TGTGCCAGCAGCCAAGTTAGGGGGACTGAAGCTTTCTTT. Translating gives CASSQVRGTEAFF.

The CDR3 is CASSPDRGTEAFF. The CDR3 DNA reads as TGTGCCAGTAGCCCCGACAGGGGCACTGAAGCTTTCTTT. The chain couples TRBV19 to TRBJ1-1, with 8 bases matching TRBD1. V lost 6 bases and J lost 4; bases outside the gene matches: 4. Germline CDR1 reads LNHDA; CDR2 reads SQIVND (reference sequence). This CDR3 has 13 amino acids.

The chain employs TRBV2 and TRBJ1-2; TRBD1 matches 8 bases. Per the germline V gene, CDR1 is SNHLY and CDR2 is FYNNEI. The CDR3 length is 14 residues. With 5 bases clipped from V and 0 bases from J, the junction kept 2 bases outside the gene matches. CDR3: CASSQQGANYGYTF. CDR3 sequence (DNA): TGTGCCAGCAGTCAACAGGGGGCTAACTATGGCTACACCTTC.

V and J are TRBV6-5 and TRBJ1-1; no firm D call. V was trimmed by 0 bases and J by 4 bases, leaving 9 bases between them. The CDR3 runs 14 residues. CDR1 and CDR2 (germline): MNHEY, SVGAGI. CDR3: CASSYSEAVTEAFF. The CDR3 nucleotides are TGTGCCAGCAGTTACTCGGAGGCGGTCACTGAAGCTTTCTTT.

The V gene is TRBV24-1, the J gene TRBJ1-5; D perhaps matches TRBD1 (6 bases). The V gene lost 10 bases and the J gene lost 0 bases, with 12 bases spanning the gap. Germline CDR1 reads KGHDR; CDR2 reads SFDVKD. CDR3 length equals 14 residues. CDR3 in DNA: TGTGCCACTTCAGGGGCCTATAGCAATCAGCCCCAGCATTTT. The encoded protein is CATSGAYSNQPQHF.

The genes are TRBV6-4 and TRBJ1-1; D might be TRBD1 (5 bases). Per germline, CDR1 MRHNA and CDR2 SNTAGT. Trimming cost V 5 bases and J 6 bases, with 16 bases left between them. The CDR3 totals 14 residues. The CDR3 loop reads CASSQGGARAEAFF. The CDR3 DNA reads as TGTGCCAGCAGTCAGGGAGGTGCAAGAGCTGAAGCTTTCTTT.